This T cell receptor beta chain appears in the sequencing data of a study of control samples from healthy donors and cancer patients. The V gene's germline CDR1 is SEHNR and CDR2 FQNEAQ (reference sequence). The CDR3 length is 15 residues. Using immunoSEQ multiplex PCR, the repertoire was profiled, and TCRdb retains in-frame clones only, with some absent. The data show roughly 190,000 clones, with approximately 90% seen just once and 1.5% to 2% held by the top ten. The J gene is TRBJ1-2, the V gene TRBV7-9; 10 bases map to TRBD1. The TCR originated in a man aged 25 to 40 in good health. What was sequenced was blood. The DNA for the CDR3 is TGTGCATTAAACCCCCGGGACAGGGGACGATATGGCTACACCTTC. Its protein is CALNPRDRGRYGYTF.